This entry lists 22 T cell receptor beta chains sequenced from one sample in a study of blood T cell repertoires in COVID-19. Here immunoSEQ multiplex PCR was the method, and the copy in TCRdb shows in-frame clones only, minus some. The sample lists nearly 250,000 clones; 86% were seen once. Source material: peripheral blood. Receptor source: a woman of 80 years or more with COVID-19, enrolled during active disease.

J is TRBJ2-1 and V is TRBV6-5; 9 bases are shared with TRBD2. This CDR3 has 14 residues. Unmatched junction bases numbered 4, after V lost 7 bases and J lost 3 bases. The germline V gene has CDR1 MNHEY and CDR2 SVGAGI. The CDR3 is CASNSGGRYNEQFF. The DNA of the CDR3 is TGTGCCAGCAACAGCGGGGGGCGCTACAATGAGCAGTTCTTC.

This clone turned up a few times. The rearrangement links TRBV5-1 to TRBJ1-6; D may be TRBD1 (5 bases). The germline CDR1 and CDR2 sequences are SGHRS and YFSETQ. The CDR3 contains 15 residues. The V and J ends lost 0 bases and 7 bases respectively, with 11 bases between them. The CDR3 DNA reads as TGCGCCAGCAGCTTGGAAGGACATAAAAATTCACCCCTCCACTTT. This translates into CASSLEGHKNSPLHF.

The chain links TRBV24-1 to TRBJ2-6; 7 bases are shared with TRBD1. The germline V gene has CDR1 KGHDR and CDR2 SFDVKD. The CDR3 contains 15 residues. The CDR3 bases are TGTGCTGCTCAGGGGGTGGGCTCTGGGGCCAACGTCCTGACTTTC. It codes for CAAQGVGSGANVLTF.

This clone has only one observation. The rearrangement links TRBV5-1 to TRBJ1-4, with 7 nucleotides matching TRBD1. V lost 0 bases, J lost 8 bases, and 7 bases stayed unmatched. Per germline, CDR1 SGHRS and CDR2 YFSETQ. This CDR3 is built from 15 residues. CDR3: CASSLEGAVYEKLFF. The CDR3, as DNA: TGCGCCAGCAGCTTGGAGGGGGCGGTATACGAAAAACTGTTTTTT. The complete variable domain, with remaining parts taken from reference TRBV5-1 and TRBJ1-4, reads KAGVTQTPRYLIKTRGQQVTLSCSPISGHRSVSWYQQTPGQGLQFLFEYFSETQRNKGNFPGRFSGRQFSNSRSEMNVSTLELGDSALYLCASSLEGAVYEKLFFGSGTQLSVL.

The chain carries TRBV18 and TRBJ2-7, with TRBD1 identical over 9 bases. The CDR3 is made up of 15 amino acids. Looked up from germline, CDR1 is KGHSH and CDR2 is LQKENI. Germline trimming cut 6 bases from V and 4 bases from J; bases unmatched to any gene: 10. CDR3 residues: CASSEGTGTGYEQYF. The CDR3 nucleotides are TGTGCCAGCTCGGAGGGAACCGGGACAGGGTACGAGCAGTACTTC.

Regarding this clone: Other DNA sequences in the sample encode the same CDR3. The rearrangement uses TRBV7-9 and TRBJ1-6; a weak D match, TRBD1 (6 bases). There are 14 residues in the CDR3. CDR1 SEHNR and CDR2 FQNEAQ come from the germline V gene (reference sequence). The V end was cut by 4 bases, the J end by 3 bases, with 7 bases between. The CDR3 reads CASSSTGYNSPLHF. The CDR3 DNA is TGTGCCAGCAGCTCGACAGGCTATAATTCACCCCTCCACTTT.

The chain uses TRBV28 and TRBJ2-7; unclear D gene. The CDR3 extends over 15 amino acids. Per germline, CDR1 MDHEN and CDR2 SYDVKM. The V gene lost 2 bases and the J gene lost 1 base, with 12 bases spanning the gap. The CDR3 sequence is CASSLASRQSYEQYF. The CDR3 DNA sequence: TGTGCCAGCAGTTTAGCCTCCAGGCAATCCTACGAGCAGTACTTC.

The chain employs TRBV3-1 (or the pseudogene TRBV3-2) and TRBJ2-5; 8 positions match TRBD2. V was clipped by 4 bases and J by 8 bases; unmatched bases: 15. This CDR3 contains 16 residues. Per germline, CDR1 LGHDT and CDR2 YNNKEL (reference sequence). The DNA of the CDR3 is TGTGCCAGCAGCCGGCCGAGGAGCGGGGGATCGGCAACCCAGTACTTC. Its protein product is CASSRPRSGGSATQYF.

V is TRBV7-9 and J is TRBJ2-2; the match to TRBD1 covers 7 bases. The CDR3 is made up of 15 amino acids. The V gene end was trimmed by 6 bases and the J gene end by 3 bases; junction bases not matched to a gene: 7. The germline CDR1 and CDR2 sequences are SEHNR and FQNEAQ (reference sequence). The CDR3 sequence is CASRPTGPHTGELFF. The CDR3 DNA reads TGTGCCAGCAGGCCGACAGGGCCTCACACCGGGGAGCTGTTTTTT. The full variable domain, with the rest looked up from reference TRBV7-9 and TRBJ2-2, is DTGVSQNPRHKITKRGQNVTFRCDPISEHNRLYWYRQTLGQGPEFLTYFQNEAQLEKSRLLSDRFSAERPKGSFSTLEIQRTEQGDSAMYLCASRPTGPHTGELFFGEGSRLTVL.

This chain connects TRBV3-1 (or the pseudogene TRBV3-2) to TRBJ2-1, with 10 bases identical to TRBD2. The CDR3 spans 15 residues. Germline CDR1 and CDR2: LGHDT and YNNKEL (reference sequence). The junction had 2 bases not matched to a gene; V was cut back by 5 bases and J by 1 base. In DNA form, the CDR3 reads TGTGCCAGCAGCGATAGCGGGGGGTCCTACAATGAGCAGTTCTTC. Residues: CASSDSGGSYNEQFF.

This sequence joins TRBV28 and TRBJ1-2, with 10 positions matching TRBD1. With 8 bases clipped from V and 5 bases from J, the junction kept 11 bases outside the gene matches. Looked up from germline, CDR1 is MDHEN and CDR2 is SYDVKM. The CDR3 runs to 15 residues. The CDR3: CASLTPGQGSYGYTF. The CDR3, as DNA: TGTGCCAGCCTCACTCCGGGACAGGGGTCTTATGGCTACACCTTC.

This sequence joins TRBV5-1 and TRBJ2-5; 13 bases map to TRBD2. Germline V CDR1 and CDR2: SGHRS, YFSETQ. This CDR3 is built from 16 residues. Unmatched junction bases numbered 5, after V lost 4 bases and J lost 2 bases. The CDR3 nucleotides are TGCGCCAGCAGCCGGGGACTAGCGGGGAGACAAGAGACCCAGTACTTC. Protein sequence: CASSRGLAGRQETQYF.

This chain connects TRBV20-1 to TRBJ1-1, with D maybe TRBD1 (5 bases). The V gene lost 3 bases and the J gene lost 10 bases, with 12 bases spanning the gap. CDR1 and CDR2 from the germline V gene are DFQATT and SNEGSKA (reference sequence). CDR3 size: 11 residues. The CDR3, as DNA: TGCAGTGCTAGTCTAGGGGAAGCAGCTTTCTTT. This translates into CSASLGEAAFF.

The gene calls are TRBV6-5 and TRBJ1-1; tentative D call: TRBD1 (5 bases). V was cut by 2 bases and J by 1 base, with 11 bases left in between. Germline loops: CDR1 MNHEY, CDR2 SVGAGI. This CDR3 contains 15 residues. CDR3 protein: CASSYRGETNTEAFF. In DNA, the CDR3 is TGTGCCAGCAGTTACCGGGGGGAGACGAACACTGAAGCTTTCTTT.

This rearrangement joins TRBV29-1 to TRBJ1-1; D might be TRBD1 (6 bases). Germline V lookup: CDR1 SQVTM, CDR2 ANQGSEA. V lost 6 bases and J 2 bases, leaving 16 bases between the germline ends. The CDR3 length is 14 residues. CDR3 loop: CSVAAATGNTEAFF. CDR3 DNA: TGCAGCGTGGCGGCGGCGACAGGCAACACTGAAGCTTTCTTT.

The chain joins TRBV7-2 to TRBJ2-6; D may be TRBD1 (5 bases). V was trimmed by 1 base and J by 0 bases, leaving 13 bases between them. The CDR3 is 18 residues long. Germline V gives CDR1 SGHTA, CDR2 FQGNSA. The CDR3 is CASSLGQPSISGANVLTF. In nucleotides, the CDR3 is TGTGCCAGCAGCTTAGGACAGCCCAGTATCTCTGGGGCCAACGTCCTGACTTTC.

The chain combines TRBV5-1 with TRBJ1-5, with a weak D call TRBD1 (6 bases). Trimming removed 0 bases from V and 1 base from J, with 14 bases in between. The CDR3 covers 17 residues. In germline, CDR1 is SGHRS, CDR2 YFSETQ. The CDR3 spells CASSLDGQGISNQPQHF. The CDR3 DNA reads as TGCGCCAGCAGCTTGGATGGGCAGGGGATAAGCAATCAGCCCCAGCATTTT.

V gene TRBV23-1 combines with J gene TRBJ1-3, with 10 bases identical to TRBD1. TRBV23-1 belongs to the ORF category, with a function that is uncertain. This CDR3 has 20 residues. V lost 0 bases, J lost 5 bases, and 16 bases stayed unmatched. The CDR3 DNA reads as TGCGCCAGCAGTCAATCCGACAGGGGGCGCGGGTCATGCATTCGAAACACCATATATTTT. Translated: CASSQSDRGRGSCIRNTIYF.

The sample holds a few counts of this clone. The rearrangement uses TRBV6-6 and TRBJ1-1; 7 bases fit TRBD1. The CDR3 spans 14 residues. The junction had 6 bases not matched to a gene; V was cut back by 7 bases and J by 1 base. CDR1 and CDR2 from the germline V gene are MNHNY and SVGAGI (reference sequence). For the CDR3, the DNA is TGTGCCAGCACCATGTACAGGGGGAACACTGAAGCTTTCTTT. It translates to CASTMYRGNTEAFF.

CDR3 region: CASKGTGAPNEQFF. In DNA, the CDR3 is TGTGCCAGTAAGGGGACAGGCGCCCCCAATGAGCAGTTCTTC. The chain is built from TRBV19 and TRBJ2-1, with 8 bases identical to TRBD1. CDR1 is LNHDA, CDR2 SQIVND, per germline (reference sequence). The CDR3 has 14 residues. V dropped 7 bases and J dropped 6; count of bases not matched to a gene: 8. The complete variable domain, with remaining parts taken from reference TRBV19 and TRBJ2-1, reads DGGITQSPKYLFRKEGQNVTLSCEQNLNHDAMYWYRQDPGQGLRLIYYSQIVNDFQKGDIAEGYSVSREKKESFPLTVTSAQKNPTAFYLCASKGTGAPNEQFFGPGTRLTVL.

The chain uses TRBV6-1 and TRBJ1-1; no clear D. V lost 3 bases, J lost 0 bases, and 11 bases lay in between. The germline V gene encodes CDR1 MNHNS and CDR2 SASEGT. The CDR3 sequence is 15 residues long. The CDR3 nucleotides are TGTGCCAGCAGTGAGTACAGAGAAGTGAACACTGAAGCTTTCTTT. Protein sequence: CASSEYREVNTEAFF.

J is TRBJ2-7 and V is TRBV6-8; possible D gene TRBD1, 5 bases. CDR1 is MNHGY, CDR2 SAAAGT, per germline. V dropped 6 bases and J dropped 0 bases, with 21 bases sitting between them. The CDR3 has 17 residues. This CDR3 reads CASSHKTAKNPSYEQYF. As DNA, the CDR3 is TGTGCCAGCAGCCATAAGACAGCTAAGAACCCCTCCTACGAGCAGTACTTC.